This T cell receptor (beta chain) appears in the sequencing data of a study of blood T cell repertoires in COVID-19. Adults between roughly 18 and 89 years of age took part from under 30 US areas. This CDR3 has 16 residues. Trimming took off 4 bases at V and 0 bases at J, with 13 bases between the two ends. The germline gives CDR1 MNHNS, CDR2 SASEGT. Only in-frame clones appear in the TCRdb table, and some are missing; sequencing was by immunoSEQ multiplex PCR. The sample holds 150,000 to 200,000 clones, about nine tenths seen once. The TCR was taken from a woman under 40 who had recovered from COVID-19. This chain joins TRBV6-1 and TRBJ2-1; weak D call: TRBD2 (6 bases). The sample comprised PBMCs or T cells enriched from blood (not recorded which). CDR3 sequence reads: CASSAGLLSSYNEQFF. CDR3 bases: TGTGCCAGCAGTGCGGGACTCCTGAGCTCCTACAATGAGCAGTTCTTC.